A single sample gave rise to the 20 T cell receptor beta chains below, sequenced in a study of T cell clones after liver transplantation. Assay used: immunoSEQ multiplex PCR; TCRdb lists only in-frame clones, some missing. Here the sample spans fewer than 85,000 clones, over 80% being singletons. Sample: CD4+ T cells from blood, taken at the 22-month timepoint. These receptors all come from a human patient who received a liver transplant. Some T cells may possibly be graft donor cells.

V gene TRBV10-1 combines with J gene TRBJ2-3; unclear D gene. CDR1 and CDR2 (germline): WNHNN, SYGVQD (reference sequence). The CDR3 is 17 residues long. The V end was cut by 2 bases, the J end by 0 bases, with 15 bases between. The CDR3 nucleotides are TGCGCCAGCAGTGAGCCTCAGTTAGCTACTAGCACAGATACGCAGTATTTT. This gives the protein CASSEPQLATSTDTQYF.

The J gene is TRBJ2-5, the V gene TRBV19; 11 positions match TRBD1. With V trimmed by 8 bases and J by 5 bases, 10 bases remained unmatched. The V gene's germline CDR1 is LNHDA and CDR2 SQIVND (reference sequence). The CDR3 spans 15 residues. CDR3 protein: CASRQGGTGGETQYF. The CDR3, as DNA: TGTGCCAGTCGCCAAGGTGGGACAGGGGGGGAGACCCAGTACTTC.

The chain links TRBV4-3 to TRBJ2-3; TRBD2 matches at 11 bases. CDR3 length equals 18 residues. Germline CDR1 reads LGHNA; CDR2 reads YSLEER. With 0 bases clipped from V and 0 bases from J, the junction kept 5 bases outside the gene matches. CDR3 coding DNA: TGCGCCAGCAGCCAAGAAGAAACTAGCGGGGGCAGCACAGATACGCAGTATTTT. Translating it yields CASSQEETSGGSTDTQYF.

CDR3 residues: CSVAFGGWDYEQYF. CDR3 nucleotide sequence: TGCAGCGTTGCATTCGGGGGCTGGGACTACGAGCAGTACTTC. The J gene is TRBJ2-7, the V gene TRBV29-1; the D gene could be TRBD1 or TRBD2 (6 bases each). Germline CDR1 reads SQVTM; CDR2 reads ANQGSEA. V was cut by 4 bases and J by 3 bases, with 16 bases left in between. The CDR3 has 14 amino acids.

The CDR3 spells CASSVEGTYNSPLHF. The CDR3 DNA follows: TGTGCCAGCAGCGTAGAGGGGACTTATAATTCACCCCTCCACTTT. V is TRBV9 and J is TRBJ1-6, with D possibly TRBD1 on 5 matching bases. V gave up 0 bases and J gave up 4 bases, with 8 bases separating them. CDR1 is SGDLS, CDR2 YYNGEE, per germline. The CDR3 extends over 15 amino acids.

The CDR3 DNA is TGTGCCAGCAGCCTCTATCCCGTCCTAGCGGGAGGCGACAATGAGCAGTTCTTC. As protein: CASSLYPVLAGGDNEQFF. The chain is built from TRBV9 and TRBJ2-1; 11 bases map to TRBD2. The V segment lost 4 bases and the J segment 5 bases; nucleotides outside the gene matches: 14. Germline V lookup: CDR1 SGDLS, CDR2 YYNGEE. The CDR3 sequence is 18 residues long.

This chain joins TRBV4-3 and TRBJ2-7, with 12 positions matching TRBD2. The CDR3 contains 16 residues. The V segment lost 2 bases and the J segment 3 bases; nucleotides outside the gene matches: 5. Looked up from germline, CDR1 is LGHNA and CDR2 is YSLEER. CDR3 in amino acids: CASSQSSGGAGYEQYF. The CDR3 region has the DNA TGCGCCAGCAGCCAATCTAGCGGGGGGGCCGGCTACGAGCAGTACTTC.

This rearrangement joins TRBV27 to TRBJ2-3; either TRBD1 or TRBD2 may supply D (6 bases each). Germline V gives CDR1 MNHEY, CDR2 SMNVEV (reference sequence). This CDR3 is built from 13 residues. Deletions cut 5 bases from V and 6 bases from J, with 12 bases between. The CDR3: CASSVRGLDTQYF. CDR3 DNA sequence: TGTGCCAGCAGTGTACGGGGGCTGGATACGCAGTATTTT.

V is TRBV27 and J is TRBJ1-2; 9 positions match TRBD1. Trimming removed 0 bases from V and 5 bases from J; junction bases left unmatched: 4. The CDR3 totals 15 residues. Germline V gene data show CDR1 as MNHEY and CDR2 as SMNVEV (reference sequence). This chain's CDR3 is CASSLSGQGLYGYTF. CDR3 DNA sequence: TGTGCCAGCAGTTTATCAGGACAGGGGTTGTATGGCTACACCTTC.

The chain employs TRBV18 and TRBJ1-3; D not resolved. The CDR3 totals 17 residues. Per the germline V gene, CDR1 is KGHSH and CDR2 is LQKENI. Trimming took 3 bases from V and 0 from J, leaving 15 bases between them. The DNA for the CDR3 is TGTGCCAGCTCACCTTTTGCCCAGTACCGCTCTGGAAACACCATATATTTT. It translates to CASSPFAQYRSGNTIYF.

A few counts support this clone. The rearrangement links TRBV11-2 to TRBJ1-5, with D unclear. The CDR3 is 13 amino acids. Trimming took 3 bases from V and 4 from J, leaving 7 bases between them. CDR1 and CDR2 from the germline V gene are SGHAT and FQNNGV. The CDR3 is CASSFQQNQPQHF. The CDR3 coding sequence is TGTGCCAGCAGCTTTCAACAGAATCAGCCCCAGCATTTT.

The genes are TRBV19 and TRBJ2-5, with a weak D call TRBD2 (6 bases). V dropped 3 bases and J dropped 1 base, with 12 bases sitting between them. The CDR3 has 15 amino acids. The V gene's germline CDR1 is LNHDA and CDR2 SQIVND (reference sequence). The CDR3 region is CASSIGGAIQETQYF. The CDR3 nucleotides are TGTGCCAGTAGTATCGGCGGGGCCATCCAAGAGACCCAGTACTTC.

The J gene is TRBJ2-5, the V gene TRBV12-5, with D maybe TRBD2 (6 bases). V gave up 6 bases and J gave up 3 bases, with 17 bases separating them. Germline CDR1 and CDR2: LGHNT and FRNRAP. The CDR3 sequence is 15 residues long. CDR3 nucleotide sequence: TGTGCTAGTGGGCCCGGCGGGGTGGGGAAAGAGACCCAGTACTTC. Protein sequence: CASGPGGVGKETQYF.

The chain carries TRBV2 and TRBJ2-3, with unresolved D. V gave up 6 bases and J gave up 1 base, with 11 bases separating them. The CDR3 loop spans 14 amino acids. CDR1 SNHLY and CDR2 FYNNEI come from the germline V gene. CDR3 sequence (DNA): TGTGCCAGCAGCCGGAGATCCCGCACAGATACGCAGTATTTT. The encoded protein is CASSRRSRTDTQYF.

The V gene is TRBV5-1, the J gene TRBJ2-3, with a tentative D call TRBD2 (6 bases). The V gene's germline CDR1 is SGHRS and CDR2 YFSETQ. The V gene lost 4 bases and the J gene lost 5 bases, with 23 bases spanning the gap. The CDR3 runs to 17 residues. The CDR3 sequence is CASSLLTATGEGDTQYF. CDR3 in DNA: TGCGCCAGCAGCCTCTTGACGGCGACGGGAGAGGGAGATACGCAGTATTTT.

For the CDR3, the DNA is TGTGCCAGCAAGGGGGGGGACGCCTACGAGCAGTACTTC. Its translation is CASKGGDAYEQYF. The chain recombines TRBV7-2 with TRBJ2-7; D is possibly TRBD2 (7 bases). Germline CDR1 and CDR2: SGHTA and FQGNSA. CDR3 size: 13 residues. The V and J ends lost 7 bases and 2 bases respectively, with 12 bases between them. The full variable domain, completed using reference TRBV7-2 and TRBJ2-7, is GAGVSQSPSNKVTEKGKDVELRCDPISGHTALYWYRQSLGQGLEFLIYFQGNSAPDKSGLPSDRFSAERTGGSVSTLTIQRTQQEDSAVYLCASKGGDAYEQYFGPGTRLTVT.

The V and J genes are TRBV11-3 and TRBJ2-7, with D tentatively TRBD2 (5 bases). CDR3 length equals 13 residues. With 5 bases removed from V and 3 bases from J, the gap between germline ends came to 11 bases. Germline CDR1 and CDR2: SGHNT and YENEEA. The CDR3 bases are TGTGCCAGCAGCCGAGGACGGGACTACGAGCAGTACTTC. It specifies CASSRGRDYEQYF.

The genes are TRBV30 and TRBJ1-4; tentative D call: TRBD1 (5 bases). Germline lookup yields CDR1 GTSNPN and CDR2 SVGIG (reference sequence). V was clipped by 2 bases and J by 7 bases, with 11 bases between them. The CDR3 sequence is 13 residues long. As DNA, the CDR3 is TGTGCCTGGAGTTGGGGGGGGGTTGAAAAACTGTTTTTT. Protein sequence: CAWSWGGVEKLFF.

The chain recombines TRBV19 with TRBJ1-2; 8 bases agree with TRBD1. In germline, CDR1 is LNHDA, CDR2 SQIVND (reference sequence). There are 13 residues in the CDR3. V shed 7 bases, J shed 4 bases, and the junction held 5 bases outside the gene matches. The CDR3 bases are TGTGCCAGTATCGCGGACAGGGCCTATGGCTACACCTTC. Translation: CASIADRAYGYTF.

The J gene is TRBJ2-7, the V gene TRBV20-1; D gene ambiguous. V was cut by 3 bases and J by 6 bases, with 9 bases left in between. CDR1 and CDR2 (germline): DFQATT, SNEGSKA (reference sequence). CDR3 size: 11 residues. The CDR3 bases are TGCAGTGCTAGGTCCACGGTCGAGCAGTACTTC. This encodes CSARSTVEQYF.